The T cell receptor beta chain under discussion was sequenced for a study of T cells in Graves' hyperthyroidism and ophthalmopathy. About the study: Peripheral blood specimens were obtained at initial diagnosis, prior to any treatment. Points from the study as a whole: Most clonotypes expanded in the thyroid (above 0.001) were also present in blood.

The study included ophthalmopathy patients with Clinical Activity Score at least 3, NOSPECS grade at least 4 and duration under 3 months. Amplified regions were TCR beta CDR3 sequences from RNA transcripts. With the HTBI primer set, the TCR CDR3 went through a first round of RT-PCR. MiXCR was run by TCRdb on the multiplex PCR reads, yielding one entry per CDR3 protein. The table has 250,000 to 300,000 distinct CDR3 sequences, approximately 18% seen once; the top ten hold about 35%. Germline CDR1 is SGHRS and CDR2 is YFSETQ. There are 13 residues in the CDR3. Trimming left V 3 bases short and J 5 bases short, with 12 bases between. This clonotype showed up just a few times. The antigen remains unidentified.

This receptor was obtained from a man between 45 and 60 years old with Graves' ophthalmopathy. The specimen was blood. V and J are TRBV5-1 and TRBJ2-7, with a possible D match to TRBD2 (5 bases). The CDR3 loop is CASSSLGIHEQYF. For the CDR3, the DNA is TGCGCCAGCAGCTCCCTCGGGATCCACGAGCAGTACTTC.